This paragraph covers one T cell receptor beta chain sequence. These data originate in a study of blood T cell repertoires in COVID-19. Turning to the study itself: From the United States, Italy and Spain came samples of acute and convalescent COVID-19. Sources were T cells, B-cell-depleted T cells, or PBMCs; the material itself was cDNA or gDNA.

CDR3 length: 11 residues. Germline CDR1 reads SGHDN; CDR2 reads FVKESK. The V end was cut by 1 base, the J end by 4 bases, with 2 bases between. Original handling: For nucleated cells, counts were estimated from reference gene primer amplification. Clones were read by immunoSEQ multiplex PCR, and TCRdb kept only the in-frame ones, dropping some. V and J calls and clone size follow that table, whereas D and trimming were derived from the DNA. This table has tens of thousands of clones, 90% appearing once. The chain is built from TRBV14 and TRBJ2-7, with no clear D. The material sequenced was peripheral blood. This TCR derives from a human donor in a cohort sampled during active COVID-19. The CDR3 DNA reads as TGTGCCAGCAGCCAAGTATACGAGCAGTACTTC. This translates into CASSQVYEQYF.